The rows below give T cell receptor beta chains drawn from one sample of a study of T cell responses to AZD1222 COVID-19 vaccine. Generated by immunoSEQ multiplex PCR, the TCRdb table keeps only in-frame clones and is missing some. The data hold roughly 160,000 clones, with 85% to 95% observed a single time. This specimen was peripheral blood, taken on day 0 of AZD1222 vaccination. The receptors come from an adult in good health. The CDR3 runs from the conserved cysteine through the conserved F or W. D genes are given only for firm matches. Rows may omit the clone size; those that give it use once, few, many or a size class.

CDR3 length: 14
V gene: TRBV2
clone size: .
D gene: .
J gene: TRBJ1-4
CDR3 DNA: TGTGCCAGCAGTCGGGCTACAACTAATGAAAAACTGTTTTTT
CDR3 protein: CASSRATTNEKLFF

CDR3 length: 15
V gene: TRBV11-3
clone size: .
D gene: .
J gene: TRBJ2-1
CDR3 DNA: TGTGCCAGCAGCTTCGAAAGGCTAGCCTACAATGAGCAGTTCTTC
CDR3 protein: CASSFERLAYNEQFF

CDR3 length: 12
V gene: TRBV19
clone size: .
D gene: .
J gene: TRBJ1-2
CDR3 DNA: TGTGCCAGTAGACAGGTTCTCTCTGGCTACACCTTC
CDR3 protein: CASRQVLSGYTF

CDR3 length: 14
V gene: TRBV28
clone size: .
D gene: .
J gene: TRBJ1-2
CDR3 DNA: TGTGCCAGCAGTCGCGACTCGAACCTCCGGGGCTACACCTTC
CDR3 protein: CASSRDSNLRGYTF

CDR3 length: 11
V gene: TRBV10-3
clone size: .
D gene: .
J gene: TRBJ1-1
CDR3 DNA: TGTGCCATCAGTGAGGGAGGGGGGGCTTTCTTT
CDR3 protein: CAISEGGGAFF

CDR3 length: 12
V gene: TRBV28
clone size: .
D gene: .
J gene: TRBJ1-5
CDR3 DNA: TGTGCCAGCAGCCAGCTAAATCAGCCCCAGCATTTT
CDR3 protein: CASSQLNQPQHF

CDR3 length: 16
V gene: TRBV3-1/TRBV3-2
clone size: .
D gene: .
J gene: TRBJ2-5
CDR3 DNA: TGTGCCAGCAGCCAAGAATCCGGGCCCCGGGGAAGGACCCAGTACTTC
CDR3 protein: CASSQESGPRGRTQYF

CDR3 length: 15
V gene: TRBV3-1/TRBV3-2
clone size: .
D gene: .
J gene: TRBJ1-2
CDR3 DNA: TGTGCCAGCAGCCAAGACCCGGTCCGGCGCTATGGCTACACCTTC
CDR3 protein: CASSQDPVRRYGYTF

CDR3 length: 16
V gene: TRBV14
clone size: .
D gene: .
J gene: TRBJ2-1
CDR3 DNA: TGTGCCAGCAGCCAAGCCGCCGGACGGGGACACAATGAGCAGTTCTTC
CDR3 protein: CASSQAAGRGHNEQFF

CDR3 length: 14
V gene: TRBV7-9
clone size: once
D gene: .
J gene: TRBJ1-4
CDR3 DNA: TGTGCCAGCAGCTTACAGGGTTTAAGGGAAAAACTGTTTTTT
CDR3 protein: CASSLQGLREKLFF

CDR3 length: 15
V gene: TRBV7-2
clone size: .
D gene: .
J gene: TRBJ2-1
CDR3 DNA: TGTGCCAGCAGCTCAAATCCGGGATCCTACAATGAGCAGTTCTTC
CDR3 protein: CASSSNPGSYNEQFF

CDR3 length: 14
V gene: TRBV19
clone size: once
D gene: TRBD2
J gene: TRBJ2-5
CDR3 DNA: TGTGCCAGTAGTATGGCGGGGGACTTGGAGACCCAGTACTTC
CDR3 protein: CASSMAGDLETQYF

CDR3 length: 14
V gene: TRBV25-1
clone size: .
D gene: .
J gene: TRBJ1-2
CDR3 DNA: TGTGCCAGCAGTGAACCCGGCGGCCTCTATGGCTACACCTTC
CDR3 protein: CASSEPGGLYGYTF

CDR3 length: 13
V gene: TRBV5-1
clone size: .
D gene: .
J gene: TRBJ2-5
CDR3 DNA: TGCGCCAGCACCTCGAGGTCCCAAGAGACCCAGTACTTC
CDR3 protein: CASTSRSQETQYF

CDR3 length: 17
V gene: TRBV5-1
clone size: .
D gene: TRBD1
J gene: TRBJ1-3
CDR3 DNA: TGCGCCAGCAGAAGCCGGACAGGCGCTCTCTCTGGAAACACCATATATTTT
CDR3 protein: CASRSRTGALSGNTIYF

CDR3 length: 17
V gene: TRBV15
clone size: .
D gene: .
J gene: TRBJ2-1
CDR3 DNA: TGTGCCACCAGCAGAGATGGGGCGGCCGGCCTTTACAATGAGCAGTTCTTC
CDR3 protein: CATSRDGAAGLYNEQFF